This record concerns one TCR beta chain sequence. The data originate from a study of blood T cell repertoires in COVID-19. Study at large: Acute-phase and convalescent COVID-19 samples originated in the United States, Italy and Spain.

The study recruited people aged roughly 18 to 100 years across around 24 US areas. Cohorts were determined from participant-reported clinical history. There are 13 residues in the CDR3. Germline V lookup: CDR1 SQVTM, CDR2 ANQGSEA. V shed 5 bases and J 3 bases; nucleotides not matched to a gene: 3. Generated by immunoSEQ multiplex PCR, the TCRdb table keeps only in-frame clones and is missing some. The table has under 250,000 clones, over 85% seen once. This rearrangement joins TRBV29-1 to TRBJ1-2, with TRBD1 identical over 10 bases. This receptor was identified in a woman aged 30 to 39 with acute COVID-19. The material sequenced was PBMCs or T cells enriched from blood (not recorded which). CDR3 in DNA: TGCAGCGTTCCGGACAGGGGGGACTATGGCTACACCTTC. Its translation is CSVPDRGDYGYTF.